This passage covers 31 T cell receptor beta chains from one sample sequenced in a study of blood T cells in healthy people across ages. The use of a sample-barcoded 5' primer and a J-beta primer mix characterized a second PCR of roughly 7 to 11 cycles. A single record per CDR3 protein comes from TCRdb applying MiXCR to the 5' RACE reads. This sample has about 800,000 distinct CDR3 sequences, with more than 45% found just once. Sequencing used blood. The receptors shown here come from a man aged 25 to 40 in good health.

The rearrangement uses TRBV29-1 and TRBJ2-3; D is ambiguous. The CDR3 contains 13 residues. Germline CDR1 and CDR2: SQVTM and ANQGSEA. The V end lost 2 bases, the J end lost 6 bases, and 12 bases lay between the germline ends. The CDR3 DNA sequence: TGCAGCGTTGAACTCCAAGAGAGGGATACGCAGTATTTT. Amino acids: CSVELQERDTQYF.

This clonotype was detected only once. V gene TRBV4-2 combines with J gene TRBJ2-7, with TRBD2 matching over 10 bases. Germline V lookup: CDR1 LGHNA, CDR2 YNFKEQ. The V gene end was trimmed by 1 base and the J gene end by 5 bases; junction bases not matched to a gene: 8. This CDR3 is built from 16 residues. The CDR3 loop is CASSQVAASGSDEQYF. The CDR3 DNA follows: TGTGCCAGCAGCCAAGTTGCGGCTAGCGGGAGCGACGAGCAGTACTTC.

This rearrangement joins TRBV7-2 to TRBJ2-5, with TRBD1 identical over 7 bases. Germline values: CDR1 SGHTA, CDR2 FQGNSA. The CDR3 is 14 amino acids. The junction had 7 bases not matched to a gene; V was cut back by 2 bases and J by 7 bases. CDR3 amino acids: CASSLMQGEGTQYF. CDR3 DNA: TGTGCCAGCAGCTTAATGCAGGGGGAAGGGACCCAGTACTTC.

This chain uses TRBV20-1 with TRBJ2-5; no clear D gene. The CDR3 covers 15 residues. V dropped 0 bases and J dropped 4 bases, with 15 bases sitting between them. Per germline, CDR1 DFQATT and CDR2 SNEGSKA (reference sequence). The DNA for the CDR3 is TGCAGTGCTAGAGATTACCGAGGAGCTAGAGAGACCCAGTACTTC. Its translation: CSARDYRGARETQYF.

The table lists this clonotype with a few counts. The chain joins TRBV6-2 or TRBV6-3 to TRBJ2-1; possible D gene TRBD2, 6 bases. This CDR3 is built from 13 residues. V was trimmed by 7 bases and J by 5 bases, leaving 12 bases between them. The germline V gene has CDR1 MNHEY and CDR2 SVGEGT. CDR3 in amino acids: CASNLATHNEQFF. CDR3 bases: TGTGCCAGCAACCTAGCGACACACAATGAGCAGTTCTTC.

This clonotype was found once. The gene calls are TRBV6-2 or TRBV6-3 and TRBJ2-5; D possibly matches TRBD1 or TRBD2 (8 bases each). The ends were cut back, 5 bases at V and 5 bases at J, with 21 bases in the middle. Germline-derived CDR1 and CDR2 are MNHEY and SVGEGT. This CDR3 has 16 residues. The CDR3 sequence: CASSPIQGASGETQYF. The CDR3, as DNA: TGTGCCAGCAGTCCCATCCAGGGGGCTAGCGGGGAGACCCAGTACTTC.

Here the CDR3 reads CSAEDRTSSYEQYF. In nucleotides, the CDR3 is TGCAGTGCAGAAGACAGAACAAGCTCCTACGAGCAGTACTTC. This chain joins TRBV20-1 and TRBJ2-7, with D maybe TRBD1 (5 bases). Deletions cut 6 bases from V and 0 bases from J, with 15 bases between. CDR1 is DFQATT, CDR2 SNEGSKA, per germline (reference sequence). The CDR3 sequence is 14 residues long.

Details on this clonotype: Lacking the conserved final phenylalanine or tryptophan, this CDR3 likely reflects a read error. The chain combines TRBV6-5 with TRBJ1-1; D might be TRBD1 (5 bases). This CDR3 contains 13 residues. Germline values: CDR1 MNHEY, CDR2 SVGAGI. The V and J ends lost 6 bases and 0 bases respectively, with 8 bases between them. CDR3: CASSRVMNTEAFI. CDR3 nucleotide sequence: TGTGCCAGCAGCAGGGTAATGAACACTGAAGCTTTCATT.

Ten or more counts support this clonotype. The chain carries TRBV4-3 and TRBJ2-1; D might be TRBD1 (5 bases). V dropped 4 bases and J dropped 4 bases, with 8 bases sitting between them. CDR1 and CDR2 from the germline V gene are LGHNA and YSLEER. The CDR3 extends over 13 amino acids. CDR3 loop: CASSPQGYNEQFF. In DNA form, the CDR3 reads TGCGCCAGCAGCCCCCAGGGTTACAATGAGCAGTTCTTC.

A word on this clonotype: The missing conserved phenylalanine or tryptophan at the end of this CDR3 makes a read error likely. The V gene is TRBV25-1, the J gene TRBJ2-3; 14 bases are a match to TRBD2. The germline V gene encodes CDR1 MGHDK and CDR2 SYGVNS. The CDR3 contains 18 residues. Trimming cost V 5 bases and J 4 bases; bases outside gene matches: 11. CDR3 nucleotides: TGTGCCAGCAGTCGCGACGGGACTAGCGGGAGTAGGCCAGATACGCAGTATTTG. Translated: CASSRDGTSGSRPDTQYL.

This clonotype was detected many times. The genes are TRBV4-2 and TRBJ1-5; D remains unclear. Germline values: CDR1 LGHNA, CDR2 YNFKEQ. The CDR3 contains 15 residues. V gave up 0 bases and J gave up 10 bases, with 16 bases separating them. The DNA of the CDR3 is TGTGCCAGCAGCCAAGATCCTGCGGCTTGGAGCCCCCAGCATTTT. It codes for CASSQDPAAWSPQHF.

The chain joins TRBV29-1 to TRBJ2-2; TRBD2 is a possible D gene (5 bases). CDR1 is SQVTM and CDR2 is ANQGSEA in the germline V gene. The CDR3 length is 13 residues. Trimming took 5 bases from V and 1 from J, leaving 8 bases between them. CDR3 bases: TGCAGCGTTTCAGCGGAGAACACCGGGGAGCTGTTTTTT. This codes for CSVSAENTGELFF.

The V gene is TRBV12-3 or TRBV12-4, the J gene TRBJ2-1; possible D gene TRBD1, 6 bases. The CDR3 loop spans 13 amino acids. The V end was cut by 7 bases, the J end by 10 bases, with 17 bases between. The CDR3 here is CASTNASRGEQFF. The CDR3 coding sequence is TGTGCCAGCACCAACGCAAGCAGGGGAGAGCAGTTCTTC.

This chain links TRBV24-1 with TRBJ2-7; 8 positions agree with TRBD1. V trimming: 5 bases; J trimming: 5 bases; junction bases outside the gene matches: 7. This CDR3 region has 14 residues. Germline CDR1 and CDR2: KGHDR and SFDVKD. This CDR3 reads CATSGTDRVDEQYF. The CDR3 DNA reads as TGTGCCACCAGTGGCACGGACAGGGTGGACGAGCAGTACTTC.

Only one count was recorded for this clonotype. This chain connects TRBV6-6 to TRBJ1-2; 9 nucleotides align to TRBD1. The CDR3 loop spans 16 amino acids. Germline-derived CDR1 and CDR2 are MNHNY and SVGAGI (reference sequence). V dropped 2 bases and J dropped 7; count of bases not matched to a gene: 11. The chain's CDR3 is CASSYPMDRGFSGYTF. Here the CDR3 DNA reads TGTGCCAGCAGTTACCCCATGGACAGGGGCTTCTCTGGCTACACCTTC.

This rearrangement joins TRBV28 to TRBJ2-5; D uncertain. The CDR3 contains 13 residues. V was pared by 3 bases and J by 5 bases, with 10 bases between. Germline-derived CDR1 and CDR2 are MDHEN and SYDVKM. CDR3 DNA: TGTGCCAGCAGTTTTTCTCTATCGGAGACCCAGTACTTC. Translated, it gives CASSFSLSETQYF.

This clonotype showed up many times. This sequence joins TRBV18 and TRBJ2-7; TRBD1 agrees at 7 bases. This CDR3 has 14 residues. Per germline, CDR1 KGHSH and CDR2 LQKENI. After removal of 8 bases from V and 1 base from J, the junction contained 8 bases not matched to a gene. CDR3 in amino acids: CASSPRDSSYEQYF. DNA of the CDR3: TGTGCCAGCAGTCCCCGGGACAGTTCCTACGAGCAGTACTTC.

The chain carries TRBV9 and TRBJ1-2; D not certain. The V gene lost 0 bases and the J gene lost 4 bases, with 10 bases spanning the gap. Germline CDR1 SGDLS, CDR2 YYNGEE. The CDR3 is 14 residues long. In nucleotides, the CDR3 is TGTGCCAGCAGCGTAGACGAGGAAGTCTATGGCTACACCTTC. Translated: CASSVDEEVYGYTF.

The chain joins TRBV9 to TRBJ2-4; 7 nucleotides line up with TRBD1. The end of the DNA fits TRBJ2-7 better, so the J call may be wrong. Germline V gives CDR1 SGDLS, CDR2 YYNGEE. This CDR3 spans 13 amino acids. CDR3 residues: CASSVYGDSEQYF. DNA of the CDR3: TGTGCCAGCAGCGTTTACGGGGACAGCGAGCAGTACTTC.

This clonotype was seen just once. This chain uses TRBV18 with TRBJ2-1, with 7 bases lining up with TRBD2. Germline assignment: CDR1 KGHSH and CDR2 LQKENI. Losses at the gene ends were 2 bases for V and 7 bases for J; bases not matched to a gene: 5. The CDR3 covers 14 residues. The CDR3 is CASSPTAGENEQFF. CDR3 sequence (DNA): TGTGCCAGCTCACCAACCGCGGGAGAAAATGAGCAGTTCTTC.

Remarks on this clonotype: One junction end does not reproduce the germline sequence, and a read error may be involved. The rearrangement joins TRBV29-1 to TRBJ2-3; 8 nucleotides agree with TRBD2. There are 15 residues in the CDR3. CDR1 is SQVTM, CDR2 ANQGSEA, per germline. The CDR3 here is CSVEIAGGRTDTQYF. CDR3 nucleotide sequence: TGCAGCGTTGAAATCGCGGGGGGTCGCACGGATACGCAGTATTTT.

This clonotype was observed a few times. This sequence joins TRBV29-1 and TRBJ1-1; D might be TRBD1 (5 bases). CDR1 and CDR2 (germline): SQVTM, ANQGSEA. The CDR3 runs to 14 residues. V dropped 0 bases and J dropped 6 bases, with 14 bases sitting between them. In DNA, the CDR3 is TGCAGCGTTGAAGATTCGGGGGGTGAGGCTGAAGCTTTCTTT. The encoded protein is CSVEDSGGEAEAFF. The variable domain in full, with the rest retrieved from reference TRBV29-1 and TRBJ1-1, is SAVISQKPSRDICQRGTSLTIQCQVDSQVTMMFWYRQQPGQSLTLIATANQGSEATYESGFVIDKFPISRPNLTFSTLTVSNMSPEDSSIYLCSVEDSGGEAEAFFGQGTRLTVV.

This clonotype has only one observation. CDR3 bases: TGCGCCAGCAGTGAGGAGACTGGGAAAGAGACCCAGTACTTC. Translating gives CASSEETGKETQYF. This chain connects TRBV5-1 to TRBJ2-5; D gene ambiguous. V lost 5 bases to trimming and J lost 3 bases, with 14 bases between them. CDR1 SGHRS and CDR2 YFSETQ come from the germline V gene. This CDR3 has 14 amino acids.

CDR3 sequence: CASSRDSAWRLTYF. Written as DNA, the CDR3 is TGTGCCAGCAGCAGAGACAGTGCGTGGCGCCTAACGTATTTT. This chain uses TRBV12-3 or TRBV12-4 with TRBJ2-3; D is perhaps TRBD1 (5 bases). The CDR3 is 14 amino acids. Trimming stripped 6 bases from V and 14 bases from J, with 24 bases between.

This clonotype was counted once. The V call is TRBV10-3, the J call TRBJ2-7; 9 bases line up with TRBD1. The CDR3 has 13 amino acids. V shed 10 bases, J shed 4 bases, and the junction held 8 bases outside the gene matches. CDR1 ENHRY and CDR2 SYGVKD come from the germline V gene. CDR3 DNA sequence: TGTGCCACTAGGGACAGGGCTTTGTACGAGCAGTACTTC. Protein: CATRDRALYEQYF.

The CDR3 DNA is TGTGCCAGCAGCCTAAGGGACCGCCGCACAGATACGCAGTATTTT. Translation gives CASSLRDRRTDTQYF. This sequence joins TRBV2 and TRBJ2-3, with D perhaps being TRBD1 or TRBD2 (5 bases each). Germline CDR1 SNHLY, CDR2 FYNNEI. The germline V and J ends were trimmed by 6 bases and 1 base, with 14 bases remaining between them. The CDR3 is made up of 15 amino acids.

This clonotype has only one observation. The chain carries TRBV20-1 and TRBJ2-1, with D perhaps TRBD2 (5 bases). The V gene lost 6 bases and the J gene lost 7 bases, with 25 bases spanning the gap. Germline loops: CDR1 DFQATT, CDR2 SNEGSKA (reference sequence). This CDR3 region has 16 residues. The CDR3 protein is CSAAPPTSGVNNEQFF. As DNA, the CDR3 is TGCAGTGCGGCACCGCCTACTAGTGGGGTTAATAATGAGCAGTTCTTC.

This clonotype came up a few times. This chain joins TRBV15 and TRBJ2-5; D possibly corresponds to TRBD2 (5 bases). The CDR3 length is 14 residues. V shed 0 bases and J shed 4 bases, with 9 bases lying between them. Germline CDR1 LNHNV, CDR2 YYDKDF (reference sequence). The CDR3, as DNA: TGTGCCACCAGCAGAGATCACGGGGTAGAGACCCAGTACTTC. This encodes CATSRDHGVETQYF.

The chain joins TRBV10-3 to TRBJ1-2; the D is unclear. Germline V gives CDR1 ENHRY, CDR2 SYGVKD. With 6 bases removed from V and 4 bases from J, the gap between germline ends came to 18 bases. This CDR3 spans 15 amino acids. The CDR3 nucleotides are TGTGCCATCAGCACCGCCGCAGAATACCTCTATGGCTACACCTTC. Amino acid sequence: CAISTAAEYLYGYTF.

The V and J genes are TRBV4-2 and TRBJ1-2; the D gene is possibly TRBD1 (5 bases). Germline CDR1 reads LGHNA; CDR2 reads YNFKEQ. This CDR3 has 15 amino acids. V was shortened by 0 bases and J by 7 bases, with 15 bases between the two germline ends. The CDR3 nucleotides are TGTGCCAGCAGCCAAGATTCCGCAGGGAATCGTGGCTACACCTTC. It specifies CASSQDSAGNRGYTF.

As concerns this clonotype: A junction end diverges from the germline sequence, so it may reflect a read error. This sequence joins TRBV4-2 and TRBJ2-1; D is perhaps TRBD1 (6 bases). The length of the CDR3 is 17 residues. Germline lookup yields CDR1 LGHNA and CDR2 YNFKEQ. The CDR3 nucleotides read TGTGCCGGCAGCCAAGATGGCCTGGACAGCCCCTACAATGAGCAGTTCTTC. Its protein is CAGSQDGLDSPYNEQFF.